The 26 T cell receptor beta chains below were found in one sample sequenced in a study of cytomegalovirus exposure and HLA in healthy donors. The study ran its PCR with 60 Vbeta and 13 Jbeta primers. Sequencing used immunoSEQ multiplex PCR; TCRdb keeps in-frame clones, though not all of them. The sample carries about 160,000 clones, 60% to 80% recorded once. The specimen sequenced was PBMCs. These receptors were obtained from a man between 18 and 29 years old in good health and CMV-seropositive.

As DNA, the CDR3 is TGCGCCAGCAGCCTCCAGGGGGCCTACAATGAGCAGTTCTTC. Translation: CASSLQGAYNEQFF. The V call is TRBV4-1, the J call TRBJ2-1, with 7 nucleotides matching TRBD1. CDR1 is MGHRA, CDR2 YSYEKL, per germline. Losses at the gene ends were 4 bases for V and 2 bases for J; bases not matched to a gene: 2. This CDR3 comprises 14 residues.

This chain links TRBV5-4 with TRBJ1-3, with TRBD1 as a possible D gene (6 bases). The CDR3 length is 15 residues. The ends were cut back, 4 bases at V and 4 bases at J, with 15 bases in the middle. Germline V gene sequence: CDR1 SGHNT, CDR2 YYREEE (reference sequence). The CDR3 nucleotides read TGTGCCAGCAGCAGCTTTGGGGGCCTCGGAAACACCATATATTTT. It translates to CASSSFGGLGNTIYF.

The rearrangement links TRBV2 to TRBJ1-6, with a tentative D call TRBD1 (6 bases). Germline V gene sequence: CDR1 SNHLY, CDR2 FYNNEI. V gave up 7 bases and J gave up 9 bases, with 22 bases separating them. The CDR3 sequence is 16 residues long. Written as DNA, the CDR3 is TGTGCCAGCATACAGGGAGCAGGGACGGGAATTTCACCCCTCCACTTT. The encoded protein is CASIQGAGTGISPLHF.

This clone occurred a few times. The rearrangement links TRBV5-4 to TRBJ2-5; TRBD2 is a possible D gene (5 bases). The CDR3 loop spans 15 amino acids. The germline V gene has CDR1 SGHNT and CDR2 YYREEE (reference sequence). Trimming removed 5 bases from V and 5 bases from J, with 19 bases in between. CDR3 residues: CASSSPARDRETQYF. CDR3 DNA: TGTGCCAGCAGTTCCCCGGCGAGGGATCGGGAGACCCAGTACTTC.

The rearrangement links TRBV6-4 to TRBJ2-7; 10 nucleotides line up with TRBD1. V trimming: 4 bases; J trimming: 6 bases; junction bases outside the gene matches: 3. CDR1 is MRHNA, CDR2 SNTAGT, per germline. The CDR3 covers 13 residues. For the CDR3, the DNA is TGTGCCAGCAGTGTGGGACAGGGGCGCGAGCAGTACTTC. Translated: CASSVGQGREQYF.

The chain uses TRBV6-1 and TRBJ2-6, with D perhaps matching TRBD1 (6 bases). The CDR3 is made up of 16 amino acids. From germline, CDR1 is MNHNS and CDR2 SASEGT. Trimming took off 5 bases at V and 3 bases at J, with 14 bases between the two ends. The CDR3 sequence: CASSQDRPSGANVLTF. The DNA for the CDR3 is TGTGCCAGCAGTCAAGACAGGCCAAGTGGGGCCAACGTCCTGACTTTC.

The CDR3 protein is CASSQSVADYEQYF. CDR3 bases: TGTGCCAGCTCACAGTCCGTGGCAGACTACGAGCAGTACTTC. This chain connects TRBV18 to TRBJ2-7, with D unclear. Between the trimmed V and J ends, which lost 4 bases and 3 bases, there was a span of 13 bases. Germline values: CDR1 KGHSH, CDR2 LQKENI. CDR3 length: 14 amino acids.

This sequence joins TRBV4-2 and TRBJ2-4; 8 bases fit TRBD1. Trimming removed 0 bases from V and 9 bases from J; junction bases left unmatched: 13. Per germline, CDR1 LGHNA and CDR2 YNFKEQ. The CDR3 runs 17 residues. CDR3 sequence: CASSQESRGTGGRIQYF. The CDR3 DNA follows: TGTGCCAGCAGCCAAGAAAGTCGGGGGACAGGAGGTCGCATTCAGTACTTC.

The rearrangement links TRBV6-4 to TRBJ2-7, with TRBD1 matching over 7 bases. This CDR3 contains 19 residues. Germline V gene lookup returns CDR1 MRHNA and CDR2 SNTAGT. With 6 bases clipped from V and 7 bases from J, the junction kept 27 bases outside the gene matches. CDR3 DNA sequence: TGTGCCAGCAGCTCGGGGCCATTGGAATTCACGAGGACAGGAAAAGAGCAGTACTTC. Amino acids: CASSSGPLEFTRTGKEQYF.

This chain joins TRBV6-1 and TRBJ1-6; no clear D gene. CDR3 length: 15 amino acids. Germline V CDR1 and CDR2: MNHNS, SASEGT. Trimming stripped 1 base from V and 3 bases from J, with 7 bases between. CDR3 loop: CASSEGLIYNSPLHF. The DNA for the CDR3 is TGTGCCAGCAGTGAAGGACTGATCTATAATTCACCCCTCCACTTT.

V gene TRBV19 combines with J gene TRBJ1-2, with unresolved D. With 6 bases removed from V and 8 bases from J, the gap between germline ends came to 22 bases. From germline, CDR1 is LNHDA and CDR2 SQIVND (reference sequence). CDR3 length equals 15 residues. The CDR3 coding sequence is TGTGCCAGTAGCGATACTTCCGGGTTTTCGGGAGGCTACACCTTC. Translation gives CASSDTSGFSGGYTF.

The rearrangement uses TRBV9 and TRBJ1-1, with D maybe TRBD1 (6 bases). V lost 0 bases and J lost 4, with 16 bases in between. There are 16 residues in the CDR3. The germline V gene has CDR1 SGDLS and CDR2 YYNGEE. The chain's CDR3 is CASSVALGAESTEAFF. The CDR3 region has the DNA TGTGCCAGCAGCGTAGCGTTGGGGGCGGAGAGCACTGAAGCTTTCTTT.

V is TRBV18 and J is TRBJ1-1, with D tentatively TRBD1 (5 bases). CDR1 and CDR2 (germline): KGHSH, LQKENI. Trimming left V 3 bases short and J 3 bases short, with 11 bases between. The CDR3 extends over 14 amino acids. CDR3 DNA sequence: TGTGCCAGCTCACCGTCGGGGGTATACACTGAAGCTTTCTTT. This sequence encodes CASSPSGVYTEAFF.

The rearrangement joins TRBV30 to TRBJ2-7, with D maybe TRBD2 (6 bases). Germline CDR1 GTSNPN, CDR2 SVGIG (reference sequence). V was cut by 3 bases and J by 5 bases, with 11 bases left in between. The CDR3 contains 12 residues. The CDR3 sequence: CAWSGGGDEQYF. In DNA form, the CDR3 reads TGTGCCTGGAGCGGGGGTGGCGACGAGCAGTACTTC.

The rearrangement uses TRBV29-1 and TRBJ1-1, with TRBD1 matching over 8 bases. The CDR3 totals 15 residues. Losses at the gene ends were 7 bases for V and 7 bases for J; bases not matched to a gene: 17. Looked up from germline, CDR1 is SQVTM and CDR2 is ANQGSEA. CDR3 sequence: CSGILTTGGGGEAFF. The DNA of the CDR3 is TGCAGCGGTATCCTTACCACAGGGGGTGGTGGTGAAGCTTTCTTT.

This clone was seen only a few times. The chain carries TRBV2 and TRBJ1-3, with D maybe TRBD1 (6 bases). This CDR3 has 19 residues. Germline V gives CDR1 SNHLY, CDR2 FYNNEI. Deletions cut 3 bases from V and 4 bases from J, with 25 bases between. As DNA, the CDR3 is TGTGCCAGCAGTGAGCGCGAGACAGGTTTAGGGTCGCCGGGAAACACCATATATTTT. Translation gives CASSERETGLGSPGNTIYF.

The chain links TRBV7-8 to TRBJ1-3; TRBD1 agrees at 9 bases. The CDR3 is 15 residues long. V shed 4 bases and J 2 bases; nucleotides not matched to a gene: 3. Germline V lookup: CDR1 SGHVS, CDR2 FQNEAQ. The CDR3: CASSSDRGTGNTIYF. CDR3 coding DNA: TGTGCCAGCAGCTCAGACAGGGGGACTGGAAACACCATATATTTT.

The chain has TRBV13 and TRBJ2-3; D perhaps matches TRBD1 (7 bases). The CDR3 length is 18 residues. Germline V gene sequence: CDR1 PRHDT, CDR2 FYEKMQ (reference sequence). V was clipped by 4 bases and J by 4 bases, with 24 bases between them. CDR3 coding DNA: TGTGCCAGCAGCTACTTCTTGGAGGGACAGCGATCCGCAGATACGCAGTATTTT. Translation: CASSYFLEGQRSADTQYF.

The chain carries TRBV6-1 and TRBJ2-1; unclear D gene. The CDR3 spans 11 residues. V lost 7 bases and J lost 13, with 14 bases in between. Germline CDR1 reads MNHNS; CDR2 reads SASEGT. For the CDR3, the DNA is TGTGCCAGCACTATCTCAATGAAACAGTTCTTC. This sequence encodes CASTISMKQFF.

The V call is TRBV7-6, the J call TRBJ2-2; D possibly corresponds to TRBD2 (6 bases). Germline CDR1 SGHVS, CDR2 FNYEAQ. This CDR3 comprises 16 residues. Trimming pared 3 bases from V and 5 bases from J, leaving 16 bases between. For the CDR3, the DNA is TGTGCCAGCAGCTTGAGCCGGGGGATTGGAACCGGGGAGCTGTTTTTT. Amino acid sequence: CASSLSRGIGTGELFF.

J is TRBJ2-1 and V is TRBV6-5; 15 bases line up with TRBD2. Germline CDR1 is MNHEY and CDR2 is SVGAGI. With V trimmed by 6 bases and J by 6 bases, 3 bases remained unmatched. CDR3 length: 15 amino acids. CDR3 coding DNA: TGTGCCAGCAGAGGACTAGCGGGGGGGATCAATGAGCAGTTCTTC. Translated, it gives CASRGLAGGINEQFF.

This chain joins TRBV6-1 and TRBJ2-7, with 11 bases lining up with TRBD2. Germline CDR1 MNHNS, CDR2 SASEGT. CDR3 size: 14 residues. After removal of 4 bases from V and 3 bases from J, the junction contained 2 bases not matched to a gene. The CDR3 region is CASSVGLAGYEQYF. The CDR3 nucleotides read TGTGCCAGCAGTGTCGGACTAGCGGGCTACGAGCAGTACTTC.

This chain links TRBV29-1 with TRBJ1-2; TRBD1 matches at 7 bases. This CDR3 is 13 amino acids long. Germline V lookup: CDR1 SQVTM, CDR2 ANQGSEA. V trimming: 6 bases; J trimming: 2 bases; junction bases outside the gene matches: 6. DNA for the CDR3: TGCAGCGTCGAATTACAGGGGAACTATGGCTACACCTTC. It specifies CSVELQGNYGYTF.

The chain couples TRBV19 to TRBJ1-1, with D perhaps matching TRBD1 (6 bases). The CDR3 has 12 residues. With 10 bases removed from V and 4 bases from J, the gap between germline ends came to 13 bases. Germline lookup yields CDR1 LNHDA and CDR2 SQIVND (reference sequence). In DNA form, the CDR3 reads TGTGCCACTAGACAGGTGGGCACTGAAGCTTTCTTT. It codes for CATRQVGTEAFF.

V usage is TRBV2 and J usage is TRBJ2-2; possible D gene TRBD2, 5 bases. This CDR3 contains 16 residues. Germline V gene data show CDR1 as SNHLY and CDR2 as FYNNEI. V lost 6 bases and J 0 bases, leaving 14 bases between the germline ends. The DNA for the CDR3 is TGTGCCAGCAGCCCCCTAGAGGGCGCGAACACCGGGGAGCTGTTTTTT. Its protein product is CASSPLEGANTGELFF.

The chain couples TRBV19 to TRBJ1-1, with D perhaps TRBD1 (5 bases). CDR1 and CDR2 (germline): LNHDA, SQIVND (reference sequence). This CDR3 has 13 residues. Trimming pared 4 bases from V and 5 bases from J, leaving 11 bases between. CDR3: CASSSQGRTEAFF. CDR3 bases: TGTGCCAGTAGTAGCCAGGGTAGGACTGAAGCTTTCTTT.